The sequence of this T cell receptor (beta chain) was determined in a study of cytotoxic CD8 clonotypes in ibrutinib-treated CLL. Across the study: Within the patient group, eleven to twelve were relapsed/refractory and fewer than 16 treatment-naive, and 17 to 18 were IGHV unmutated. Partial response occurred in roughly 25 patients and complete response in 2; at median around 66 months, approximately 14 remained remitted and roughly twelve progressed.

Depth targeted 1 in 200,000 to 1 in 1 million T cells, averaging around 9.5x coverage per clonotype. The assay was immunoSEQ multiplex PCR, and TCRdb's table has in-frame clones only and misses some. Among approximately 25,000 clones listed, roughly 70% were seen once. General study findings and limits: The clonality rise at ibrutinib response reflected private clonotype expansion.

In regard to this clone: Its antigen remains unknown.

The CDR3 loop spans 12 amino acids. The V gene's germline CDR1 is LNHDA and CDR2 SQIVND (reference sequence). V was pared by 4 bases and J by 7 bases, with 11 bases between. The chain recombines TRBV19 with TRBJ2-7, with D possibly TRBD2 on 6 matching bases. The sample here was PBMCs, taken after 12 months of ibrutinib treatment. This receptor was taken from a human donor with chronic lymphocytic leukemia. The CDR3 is CASSSGEWEQYF. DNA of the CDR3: TGTGCCAGTAGTAGCGGGGAGTGGGAGCAGTACTTC.